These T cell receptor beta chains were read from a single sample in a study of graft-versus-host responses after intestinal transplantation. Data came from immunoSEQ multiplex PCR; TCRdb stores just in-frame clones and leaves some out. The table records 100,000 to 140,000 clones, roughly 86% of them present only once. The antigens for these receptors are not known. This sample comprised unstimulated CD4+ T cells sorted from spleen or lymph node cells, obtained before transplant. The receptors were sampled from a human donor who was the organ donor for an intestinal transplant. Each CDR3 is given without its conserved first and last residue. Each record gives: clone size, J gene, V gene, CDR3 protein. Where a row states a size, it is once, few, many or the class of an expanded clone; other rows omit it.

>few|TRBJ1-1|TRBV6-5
ASTPAGGNTEAF
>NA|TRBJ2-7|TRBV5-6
ASTRGQGWAEQY
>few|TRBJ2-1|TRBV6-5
ASTTTLRGYNEQF
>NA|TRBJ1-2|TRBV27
ASSWDRTYGYT
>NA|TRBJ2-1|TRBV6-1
ASSGQGAAVYNEQF
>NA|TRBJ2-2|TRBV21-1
ASSKVCGNPPTMGNTGELF
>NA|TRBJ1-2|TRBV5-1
ASSSQGAYGGYT
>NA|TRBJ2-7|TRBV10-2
ASREGQAYEQY
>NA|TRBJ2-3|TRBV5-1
ASSSRPGLAGY
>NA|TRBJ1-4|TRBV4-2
ASSPTREKLF
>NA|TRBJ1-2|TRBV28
ASSRDSQVYGYT
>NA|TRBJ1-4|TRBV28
ASTLSIFSTNEKLF
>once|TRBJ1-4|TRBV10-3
AISELTAGEKLF
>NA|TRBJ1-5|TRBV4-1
ASSQAGGSNQPQH
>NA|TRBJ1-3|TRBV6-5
ASSSLEGSGNTIY
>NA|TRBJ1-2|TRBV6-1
ASSRLGTDYGYT
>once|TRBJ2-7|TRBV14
ASQETSGSFSEQY
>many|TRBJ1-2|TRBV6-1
ASSEGGGGYT
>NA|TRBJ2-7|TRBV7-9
ANSRWRGLGSGEQY
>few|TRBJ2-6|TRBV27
ASSRSSGANVLT
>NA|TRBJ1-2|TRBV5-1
ASSTGTDLNYGYT
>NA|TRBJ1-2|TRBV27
ASSFMTGGTGGYT
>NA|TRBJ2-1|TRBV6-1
ASSERLAGGRPEQF
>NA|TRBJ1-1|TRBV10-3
AIRTDRGPTEAF
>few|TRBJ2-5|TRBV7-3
ASSSGGETQY
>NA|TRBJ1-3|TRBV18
ASSPTGATGISSGNTIY
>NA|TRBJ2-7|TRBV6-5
ASSAGQIYEQY
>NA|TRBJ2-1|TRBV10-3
AISESVIRGGRYNEQF
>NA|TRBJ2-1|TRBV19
ASIKQGGHEQF
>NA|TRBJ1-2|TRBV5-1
ASSSRQGTYGYT
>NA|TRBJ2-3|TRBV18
ASSPRLDADTQY
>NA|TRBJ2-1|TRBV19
ASRRTPNEQF
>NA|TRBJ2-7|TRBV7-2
ASSHRTSGRGQY
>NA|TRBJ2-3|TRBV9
ASSVGGSLADTQY
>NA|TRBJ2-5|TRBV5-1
ASSLSRIAYQETQY
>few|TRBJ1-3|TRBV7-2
ASSYRGSGNTIY
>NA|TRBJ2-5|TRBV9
ASSVGKAAQETRY
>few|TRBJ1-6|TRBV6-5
ASSYSTGGNSPLH
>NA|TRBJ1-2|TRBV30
AWSYANYGYT
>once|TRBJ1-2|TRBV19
ASGDRGYGYT
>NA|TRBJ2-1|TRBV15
ATSRARPRYNEQF
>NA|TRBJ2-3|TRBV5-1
ASSLGGTTSTDTQY
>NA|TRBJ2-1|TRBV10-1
ASSARLAGVNEQF
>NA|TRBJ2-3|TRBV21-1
ASSKECCRGKTTDTQY
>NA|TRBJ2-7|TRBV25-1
ASSASGEGWEQY
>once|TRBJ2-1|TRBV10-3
ASGTGDYNEQF
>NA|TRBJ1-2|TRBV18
ASSLQGGNYGYT